This TCR beta chain was recovered during a study of T cells in Graves' hyperthyroidism and ophthalmopathy. This clonotype showed up many times. Its specificity is not known. The V gene end was trimmed by 2 bases and the J gene end by 7 bases; junction bases not matched to a gene: 3. The CDR3 has 15 residues. Germline CDR1 SNHLY, CDR2 FYNNEI. The investigators amplified TCR beta CDR3 regions from RNA transcripts. Carried out on the TCR CDR3, a first-round RT-PCR used the HTBI primer set. MiXCR was run by TCRdb on the multiplex PCR reads, yielding one entry per CDR3 protein. The sample shows under 450,000 distinct CDR3 sequences, 15% to 18% of them seen only once. Study-level findings and limits: The model foresaw ophthalmopathy a median around 6 months prior to onset.

The sequence was collected from a young woman with Graves' hyperthyroidism. The chain links TRBV2 to TRBJ1-6; 9 bases match TRBD1. The specimen sequenced was blood. CDR3 DNA: TGTGCCAGCAGTGAAACGGGACAGGGAAATTCACCCCTCCACTTT. It encodes CASSETGQGNSPLHF.